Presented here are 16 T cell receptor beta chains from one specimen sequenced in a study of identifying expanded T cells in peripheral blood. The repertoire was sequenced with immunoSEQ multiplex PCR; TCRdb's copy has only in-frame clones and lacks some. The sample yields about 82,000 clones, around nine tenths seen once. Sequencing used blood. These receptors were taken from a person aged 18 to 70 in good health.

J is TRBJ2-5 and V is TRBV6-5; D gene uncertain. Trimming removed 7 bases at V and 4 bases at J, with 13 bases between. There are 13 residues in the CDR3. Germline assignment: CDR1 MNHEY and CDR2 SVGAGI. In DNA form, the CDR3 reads TGTGCCAGCAAGAAGGGAAGTTCAGAGACCCAGTACTTC. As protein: CASKKGSSETQYF.

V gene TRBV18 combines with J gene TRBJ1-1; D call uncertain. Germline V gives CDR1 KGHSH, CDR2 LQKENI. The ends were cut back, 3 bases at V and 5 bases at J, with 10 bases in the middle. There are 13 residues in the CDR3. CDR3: CASSPYVRTEAFF. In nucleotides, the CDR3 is TGTGCCAGCTCACCGTATGTGAGGACTGAAGCTTTCTTT.

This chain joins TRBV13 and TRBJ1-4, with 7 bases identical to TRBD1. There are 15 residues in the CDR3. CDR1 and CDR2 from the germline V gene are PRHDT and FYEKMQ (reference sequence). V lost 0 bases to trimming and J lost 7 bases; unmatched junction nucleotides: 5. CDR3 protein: CASSLGGGGGEKLFF. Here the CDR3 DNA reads TGTGCCAGCAGCTTAGGAGGGGGCGGTGGTGAAAAACTGTTTTTT.

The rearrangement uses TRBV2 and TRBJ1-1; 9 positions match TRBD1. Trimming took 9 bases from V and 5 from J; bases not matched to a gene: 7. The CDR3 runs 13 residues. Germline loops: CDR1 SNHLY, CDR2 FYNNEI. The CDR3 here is CARGTGSETEAFF. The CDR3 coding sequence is TGTGCCAGAGGGACAGGGTCGGAAACTGAAGCTTTCTTT.

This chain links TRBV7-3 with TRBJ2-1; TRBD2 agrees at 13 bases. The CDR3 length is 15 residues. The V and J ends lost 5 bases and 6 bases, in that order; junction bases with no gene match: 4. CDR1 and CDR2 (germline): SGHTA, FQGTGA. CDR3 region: CASSKRTSGSNEQFF. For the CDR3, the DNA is TGTGCCAGCAGCAAAAGGACTAGCGGGAGCAATGAGCAGTTCTTC.

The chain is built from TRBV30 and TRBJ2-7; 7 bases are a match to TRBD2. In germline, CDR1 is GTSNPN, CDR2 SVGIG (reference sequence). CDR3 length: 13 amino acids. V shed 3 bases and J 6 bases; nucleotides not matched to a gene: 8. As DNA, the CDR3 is TGTGCCTGGAGGCCCGCTGGGGGGGGCGAGCAGTACTTC. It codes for CAWRPAGGGEQYF.

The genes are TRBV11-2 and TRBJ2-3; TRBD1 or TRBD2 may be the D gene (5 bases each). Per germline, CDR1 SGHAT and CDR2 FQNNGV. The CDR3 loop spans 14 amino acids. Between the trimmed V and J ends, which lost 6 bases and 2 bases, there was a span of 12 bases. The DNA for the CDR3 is TGTGCCAGCAGTTCAGGGACCGACACAGATACGCAGTATTTT. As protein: CASSSGTDTDTQYF.

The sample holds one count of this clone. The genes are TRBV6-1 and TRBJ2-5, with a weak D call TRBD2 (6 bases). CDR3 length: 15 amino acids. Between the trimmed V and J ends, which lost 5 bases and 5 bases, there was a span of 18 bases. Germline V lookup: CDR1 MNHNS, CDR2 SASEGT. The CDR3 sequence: CASSPPVSSVETQYF. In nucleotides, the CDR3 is TGTGCCAGCAGTCCCCCGGTGTCTAGCGTGGAGACCCAGTACTTC.

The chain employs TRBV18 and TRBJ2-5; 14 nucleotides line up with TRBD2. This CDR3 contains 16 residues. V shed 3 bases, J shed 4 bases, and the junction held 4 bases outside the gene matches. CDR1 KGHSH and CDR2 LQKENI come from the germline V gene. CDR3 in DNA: TGTGCCAGCTCACCTGGGACTAGCGGGGGTGGAGAGACCCAGTACTTC. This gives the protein CASSPGTSGGGETQYF.

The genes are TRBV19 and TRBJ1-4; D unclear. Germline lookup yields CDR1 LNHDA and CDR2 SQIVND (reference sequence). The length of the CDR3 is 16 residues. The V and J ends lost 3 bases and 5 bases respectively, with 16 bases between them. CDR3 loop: CASSIPKGVGNEKLFF. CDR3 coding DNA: TGTGCCAGTAGTATCCCAAAGGGCGTAGGGAATGAAAAACTGTTTTTT.

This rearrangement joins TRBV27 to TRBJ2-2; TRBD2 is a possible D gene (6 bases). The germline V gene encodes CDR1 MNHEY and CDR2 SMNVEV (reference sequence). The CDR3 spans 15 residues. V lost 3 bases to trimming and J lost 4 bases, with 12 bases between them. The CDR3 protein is CASSLEGPPTGELFF. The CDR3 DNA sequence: TGTGCCAGCAGTTTGGAGGGACCGCCCACCGGGGAGCTGTTTTTT.

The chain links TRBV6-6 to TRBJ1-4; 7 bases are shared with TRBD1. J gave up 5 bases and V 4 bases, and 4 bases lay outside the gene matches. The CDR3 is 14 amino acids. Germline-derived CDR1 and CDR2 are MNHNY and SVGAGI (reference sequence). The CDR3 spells CASSFPTGNEKLFF. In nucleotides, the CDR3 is TGTGCCAGCAGTTTTCCGACAGGGAATGAAAAACTGTTTTTT.

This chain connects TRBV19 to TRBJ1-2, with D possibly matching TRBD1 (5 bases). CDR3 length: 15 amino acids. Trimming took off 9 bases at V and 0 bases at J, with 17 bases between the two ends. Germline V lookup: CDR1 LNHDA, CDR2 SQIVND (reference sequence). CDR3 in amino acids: CASLKGTGANYGYTF. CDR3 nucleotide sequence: TGTGCCAGCCTCAAGGGGACGGGAGCTAACTATGGCTACACCTTC.

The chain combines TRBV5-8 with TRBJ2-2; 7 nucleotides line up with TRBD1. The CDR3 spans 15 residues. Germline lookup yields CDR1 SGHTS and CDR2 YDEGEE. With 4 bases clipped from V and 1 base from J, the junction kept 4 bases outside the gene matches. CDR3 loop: CASSPTGLNTGELFF. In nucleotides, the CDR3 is TGTGCCAGCAGCCCGACAGGGTTGAACACCGGGGAGCTGTTTTTT.

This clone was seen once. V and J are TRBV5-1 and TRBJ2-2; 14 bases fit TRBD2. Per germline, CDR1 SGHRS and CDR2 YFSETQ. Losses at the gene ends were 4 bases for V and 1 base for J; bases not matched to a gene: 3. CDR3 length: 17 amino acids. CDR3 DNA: TGCGCCAGCAGCAGGGGACTAGCGGGGGAGAACACCGGGGAGCTGTTTTTT. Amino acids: CASSRGLAGENTGELFF.

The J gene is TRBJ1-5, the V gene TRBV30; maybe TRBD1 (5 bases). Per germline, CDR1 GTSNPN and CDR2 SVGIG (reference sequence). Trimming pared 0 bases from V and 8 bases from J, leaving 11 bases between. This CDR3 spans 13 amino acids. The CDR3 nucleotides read TGTGCCTGGAGTGTACAGGTAGGGGAGCCCCAGCATTTT. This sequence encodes CAWSVQVGEPQHF.